Shown below are 18 T cell receptor beta chains from a single sample sequenced in a study of cytomegalovirus exposure and HLA in healthy donors. 60 Vbeta and 13 Jbeta primers were used in PCR. Using immunoSEQ multiplex PCR, the repertoire was profiled, and TCRdb retains in-frame clones only, with some absent. In the table there are 160,000 or so clones, about 65% of which are singletons. Material for sequencing was PBMCs. These TCRs come from a woman aged 25-40 years in good health and CMV-seronegative.

J is TRBJ1-6 and V is TRBV5-6; no firm D call. In germline, CDR1 is SGHDT, CDR2 YYEEEE. The CDR3 runs 16 residues. Trimming stripped 1 base from V and 3 bases from J, with 11 bases between. CDR3 residues: CASSLKERDYNSPLHF. DNA of the CDR3: TGTGCCAGCAGCTTGAAGGAACGGGACTATAATTCACCCCTCCACTTT.

CDR3 amino acids: CASSQRQGPDTQYF. CDR3 DNA sequence: TGTGCCAGCAGTCAACGACAGGGGCCGGATACGCAGTATTTT. The rearrangement joins TRBV28 to TRBJ2-3, with 8 bases matching TRBD1. Germline V CDR1 and CDR2: MDHEN, SYDVKM. Unmatched junction bases numbered 7, after V lost 5 bases and J lost 6 bases. There are 14 residues in the CDR3.

The chain is built from TRBV30 and TRBJ1-2, with unresolved D. Trimming removed 5 bases at V and 0 bases at J, with 16 bases between. The CDR3 length is 15 residues. Germline loops: CDR1 GTSNPN, CDR2 SVGIG (reference sequence). The CDR3 nucleotides read TGTGCCTGGGGTAGGAGACCCTTAGCTAACTATGGCTACACCTTC. Encoded protein: CAWGRRPLANYGYTF.

The chain couples TRBV14 to TRBJ2-5, with TRBD2 identical over 10 bases. The germline CDR1 and CDR2 sequences are SGHDN and FVKESK. The CDR3 spans 14 residues. V gave up 6 bases and J gave up 4 bases; unmatched junction bases: 5. The DNA for the CDR3 is TGTGCCAGCAGGCCAGCGGGGGGGATAGAGACCCAGTACTTC. Amino acid sequence: CASRPAGGIETQYF.

The J gene is TRBJ2-1, the V gene TRBV19; 13 nucleotides line up with TRBD2. In germline, CDR1 is LNHDA, CDR2 SQIVND (reference sequence). The CDR3 has 15 amino acids. The J segment lost 7 bases and the V segment lost 5 bases, leaving 5 bases of the junction unmatched. The DNA for the CDR3 is TGTGCCAGTAGTTTGGGACTAGCGGGACCAAATGAGCAGTTCTTC. Translating it yields CASSLGLAGPNEQFF. The full variable domain, completed using reference TRBV19 and TRBJ2-1, is DGGITQSPKYLFRKEGQNVTLSCEQNLNHDAMYWYRQDPGQGLRLIYYSQIVNDFQKGDIAEGYSVSREKKESFPLTVTSAQKNPTAFYLCASSLGLAGPNEQFFGPGTRLTVL.

The chain couples TRBV6-6 to TRBJ1-5; 8 positions match TRBD1. CDR1 and CDR2 (germline): MNHNY, SVGAGI (reference sequence). The CDR3 consists of 13 residues. The trim removed 6 bases at V and 7 bases at J, leaving 5 bases unmatched. The CDR3 DNA reads as TGTGCCAGCAGGACAGGGGAGGGACAGCCCCAGCATTTT. Translated, it gives CASRTGEGQPQHF.

Regarding this clone: Germline and junction disagree at one end, which may indicate a read error. Written as DNA, the CDR3 is TGTTCCAGCAGCTCAACAACGGAGACCCAGTACTTC. It is translated as CSSSSTTETQYF. V is TRBV7-9 and J is TRBJ2-5; no firm D call. The CDR3 contains 12 residues. Germline assignment: CDR1 SEHNR and CDR2 FQNEAQ (reference sequence).

This clone was detected only once. In DNA form, the CDR3 reads TGTGCCAGCAGTCTTACAGGGGTTGAGCAGTACTTC. It is translated as CASSLTGVEQYF. The chain is built from TRBV28 and TRBJ2-7, with 7 bases lining up with TRBD1. J was trimmed by 7 bases and V by 5 bases; bases with no gene match: 5. The CDR3 covers 12 residues. Germline CDR1 is MDHEN and CDR2 is SYDVKM. Full variable domain (outside the CDR3, taken from reference TRBV28 and TRBJ2-7): DVKVTQSSRYLVKRTGEKVFLECVQDMDHENMFWYRQDPGLGLRLIYFSYDVKMKEKGDIPEGYSVSREKKERFSLILESASTNQTSMYLCASSLTGVEQYFGPGTRLTVT.

The genes are TRBV13 and TRBJ1-6, with 9 bases matching TRBD1. Per germline, CDR1 PRHDT and CDR2 FYEKMQ (reference sequence). This CDR3 contains 14 residues. Germline trimming cut 6 bases from V and 9 bases from J; bases unmatched to any gene: 6. The CDR3 DNA reads TGTGCCAGCAGGGGGACAGGGACCCTTTCACCCCTCCACTTT. Translated: CASRGTGTLSPLHF.

The genes are TRBV2 and TRBJ1-2, with 9 bases matching TRBD1. The J segment lost 6 bases and the V segment lost 4 bases, leaving 3 bases of the junction unmatched. Per the germline V gene, CDR1 is SNHLY and CDR2 is FYNNEI. The CDR3 is made up of 13 amino acids. CDR3 region: CASSVQGANGYTF. Here the CDR3 DNA reads TGTGCCAGCAGTGTACAGGGGGCGAATGGCTACACCTTC.

The table lists this clone with a few counts. The chain has TRBV19 and TRBJ2-4; TRBD1 is a possible D gene (5 bases). V was shortened by 3 bases and J by 9 bases, with 9 bases between the two germline ends. CDR1 LNHDA and CDR2 SQIVND come from the germline V gene (reference sequence). This CDR3 has 12 amino acids. Here the CDR3 reads CASSIPQGIQYF. The CDR3 coding sequence is TGTGCCAGTAGTATCCCTCAGGGCATTCAGTACTTC.

V is TRBV11-3 and J is TRBJ2-5; TRBD1 matches 12 bases. Germline assignment: CDR1 SGHNT and CDR2 YENEEA. The CDR3 spans 15 residues. After removal of 5 bases from V and 3 bases from J, the junction contained 4 bases not matched to a gene. The CDR3 nucleotides read TGTGCCAGCAGCCCAGGGACAGGGGGCGAAGAGACCCAGTACTTC. Its translation is CASSPGTGGEETQYF.

This clone has just one count. This chain uses TRBV30 with TRBJ2-5; perhaps TRBD2 as D (5 bases). CDR1 and CDR2 (germline): GTSNPN, SVGIG (reference sequence). The CDR3 spans 15 residues. With 1 base removed from V and 5 bases from J, the gap between germline ends came to 17 bases. In nucleotides, the CDR3 is TGTGCCTGGAGTGCTCTTTTTGGCGGGTGGGAGACCCAGTACTTC. Translating it yields CAWSALFGGWETQYF.

This chain's CDR3 is CASSRDRGGRGGRETQYF. The CDR3 DNA follows: TGTGCCAGCAGCCGGGACAGGGGCGGGCGGGGGGGCCGGGAGACCCAGTACTTC. This chain connects TRBV25-1 to TRBJ2-5, with D perhaps TRBD1 (10 bases). Germline lookup yields CDR1 MGHDK and CDR2 SYGVNS. The V and J ends lost 6 bases and 5 bases respectively, with 28 bases between them. This CDR3 is 18 amino acids long.

The rearrangement uses TRBV5-1 and TRBJ2-1, with TRBD2 matching 14 bases. CDR1 and CDR2 (germline): SGHRS, YFSETQ. This CDR3 is 16 amino acids long. Trimming at V came to 4 bases and at J to 4 bases, leaving 4 bases not matched to a gene. CDR3 protein: CASSPGTSGGYNEQFF. The CDR3, as DNA: TGCGCCAGCAGCCCAGGGACTAGCGGGGGTTACAATGAGCAGTTCTTC.

About this clone: Other DNA sequences in the same sample also yield this CDR3. CDR3 in DNA: TGTGCCAGCAGGTCAGGGGGAGATCAGCCCCAGCATTTT. Residues: CASRSGGDQPQHF. J is TRBJ1-5 and V is TRBV28, with 7 bases aligning to TRBD1. V lost 6 bases and J lost 5; bases outside the gene matches: 4. CDR1 MDHEN and CDR2 SYDVKM come from the germline V gene. This CDR3 spans 13 amino acids.

V and J are TRBV14 and TRBJ2-3, with a tentative D call TRBD1 (5 bases). The CDR3 extends over 16 amino acids. Trimming left V 1 base short and J 0 bases short, with 11 bases between. Germline CDR1 SGHDN, CDR2 FVKESK. The CDR3 DNA is TGTGCCAGCAGCCAAGGATCGACAGCTAGCACAGATACGCAGTATTTT. Translated: CASSQGSTASTDTQYF.

The gene calls are TRBV28 and TRBJ1-6, with TRBD1 identical over 11 bases. Germline CDR1 MDHEN, CDR2 SYDVKM. The CDR3 runs to 15 residues. Trimming cost V 3 bases and J 9 bases; bases outside gene matches: 4. The CDR3 region is CASSLGGTGGSPLHF. The CDR3 bases are TGTGCCAGCAGTTTGGGGGGGACAGGGGGTTCACCCCTCCACTTT.